This passage covers 19 T cell receptor beta chains from one sample sequenced in a study of blood T cells in healthy people across ages. Then a second PCR, running roughly 6 to 12 cycles, was carried out with a sample-barcoded 5' primer and a J-beta primer mix. TCRdb reprocessed the 5' RACE reads with MiXCR, giving one entry per CDR3 protein. Of 600,000 to 1,000,000 distinct CDR3 sequences detected, roughly 25% appear once; the ten largest clones hold around 3.6%. The same data also contributed to another study, on T cells of mothers and their children.

Sequencing was carried out using blood. The receptors originated from a boy between 5 and 17 years old in good health.

The rearrangement uses TRBV2 and TRBJ2-5; TRBD2 agrees at 9 bases. The tail of the sequence fits TRBJ2-7 better, so the J call may be wrong. The V gene's germline CDR1 is SNHLY and CDR2 FYNNEI. This CDR3 spans 14 amino acids. The CDR3 DNA reads as TGTGCCAGCGCTAGCGGGGCGGTTCGGTCCGAGCAGTACTTC. It is translated as CASASGAVRSEQYF.

This chain joins TRBV12-3 or TRBV12-4 and TRBJ2-5; D is possibly TRBD2 (5 bases). The J call may be in error: the DNA end matches TRBJ2-1 better. The CDR3 contains 13 residues. The CDR3 sequence: CASSLGLGSEQFF. CDR3 coding DNA: TGTGCCAGCAGTTTAGGGTTGGGGAGTGAGCAGTTCTTC.

V usage is TRBV7-9 and J usage is TRBJ2-3, with D uncertain. The V end was cut by 5 bases, the J end by 6 bases, with 9 bases between. CDR1 SEHNR and CDR2 FQNEAQ come from the germline V gene (reference sequence). The CDR3 is 12 residues long. The CDR3: CASSPSPDTQYF. The CDR3 DNA reads as TGTGCCAGCAGCCCCTCCCCCGATACGCAGTATTTT.

A note on this clonotype: The junction departs from germline at one end; a sequencing error may be responsible. The chain joins TRBV2 to TRBJ2-4; TRBD2 agrees at 9 bases. Germline V CDR1 and CDR2: SNHLY, FYNNEI. The length of the CDR3 is 20 residues. This CDR3 is CTSSEASLAGSPGGKNIQYF. CDR3 bases: TGTACCAGCAGTGAAGCGAGTCTAGCGGGATCTCCCGGGGGCAAAAACATTCAGTACTTC.

CDR3 nucleotide sequence: TGTGCCAGCAGCTTGGCCGCGGCACAGCTCACTGAAGCTTTCTTT. This gives the protein CASSLAAAQLTEAFF. V usage is TRBV5-5 and J usage is TRBJ1-1; D is unclear. Trimming pared 0 bases from V and 4 bases from J, leaving 13 bases between. There are 15 residues in the CDR3. Germline lookup yields CDR1 SGHKS and CDR2 YYEKEE (reference sequence).

The rearrangement uses TRBV3-1 and TRBJ2-5; a possible D gene is TRBD2 (6 bases). CDR3 length: 14 amino acids. CDR1 is LGHDT and CDR2 is YNNKEL in the germline V gene (reference sequence). V lost 5 bases and J 5 bases, leaving 15 bases between the germline ends. The CDR3 spells CASSSPRGRETQYF. The CDR3 bases are TGTGCCAGCAGCTCTCCGCGGGGACGGGAGACCCAGTACTTC.

This clonotype turned up a few times. The chain combines TRBV7-2 with TRBJ1-6; 8 bases are a match to TRBD1. Germline values: CDR1 SGHTA, CDR2 FQGNSA. V lost 5 bases, J lost 11 bases, and 11 bases stayed unmatched. The CDR3 is made up of 15 amino acids. For the CDR3, the DNA is TGTGCCAGCAGCATAAACAGGGGGGATTTGGCACCCCTCCACTTT. It translates to CASSINRGDLAPLHF. The full variable domain, in which reference TRBV7-2 and TRBJ1-6 provide the parts outside the CDR3, is GAGVSQSPSNKVTEKGKDVELRCDPISGHTALYWYRQSLGQGLEFLIYFQGNSAPDKSGLPSDRFSAERTGGSVSTLTIQRTQQEDSAVYLCASSINRGDLAPLHFGNGTRLTVT.

This chain connects TRBV6-1 to TRBJ2-1; D ambiguous. Germline values: CDR1 MNHNS, CDR2 SASEGT. V lost 2 bases and J 4 bases, leaving 6 bases between the germline ends. The length of the CDR3 is 13 residues. The CDR3 here is CASSESRYNEQFF. In DNA form, the CDR3 reads TGTGCCAGCAGTGAATCTAGGTACAATGAGCAGTTCTTC.

The sample holds a few counts of this clonotype. This sequence joins TRBV30 and TRBJ2-4; TRBD1 matches at 8 bases. The CDR3 loop spans 14 amino acids. The V segment lost 5 bases and the J segment 0 bases; nucleotides outside the gene matches: 3. Per germline, CDR1 GTSNPN and CDR2 SVGIG (reference sequence). CDR3 in amino acids: CAWGQGIAKNIQYF. The CDR3 DNA sequence: TGTGCCTGGGGACAGGGTATAGCCAAAAACATTCAGTACTTC.

This clonotype was seen a few times. The V call is TRBV10-3, the J call TRBJ1-1; tentatively, D is TRBD1 (5 bases). The CDR3 spans 14 residues. Germline V gene data show CDR1 as ENHRY and CDR2 as SYGVKD. V lost 2 bases to trimming and J lost 4 bases, with 11 bases between them. The CDR3 DNA reads as TGTGCCATCAGTGAGGGCGGGGCCATCACTGAAGCTTTCTTT. Amino acids: CAISEGGAITEAFF.

This clonotype was seen a handful of times. The V call is TRBV20-1, the J call TRBJ2-1; D might be TRBD2 (7 bases). Germline values: CDR1 DFQATT, CDR2 SNEGSKA (reference sequence). The CDR3 has 15 residues. V dropped 3 bases and J dropped 0 bases, with 12 bases sitting between them. The CDR3 nucleotides are TGCAGTGCTAGGGGGGGGCGTAGCTCCTACAATGAGCAGTTCTTC. It codes for CSARGGRSSYNEQFF.

This clonotype occurred a few times. The chain links TRBV29-1 to TRBJ2-1; the match to TRBD2 covers 9 bases. In germline, CDR1 is SQVTM, CDR2 ANQGSEA. The CDR3 covers 14 residues. The CDR3 reads CGARTSDKRGEQFF. CDR3 sequence (DNA): TGCGGCGCAAGGACTAGCGACAAAAGGGGTGAGCAGTTCTTC.

The chain joins TRBV29-1 to TRBJ2-2; TRBD1 agrees at 8 bases. The CDR3 is 15 amino acids. Germline V gives CDR1 SQVTM, CDR2 ANQGSEA. The V gene end was trimmed by 4 bases and the J gene end by 1 base; junction bases not matched to a gene: 5. CDR3 in amino acids: CSVARTGMNTGELFF. Here the CDR3 DNA reads TGCAGCGTTGCTCGGACAGGGATGAACACCGGGGAGCTGTTTTTT.

V gene TRBV20-1 combines with J gene TRBJ2-4, with D possibly matching TRBD1 (5 bases). Germline V gene data show CDR1 as DFQATT and CDR2 as SNEGSKA (reference sequence). The germline V and J ends were trimmed by 4 bases and 1 base, with 14 bases remaining between them. The CDR3 sequence is 15 residues long. The chain's CDR3 is CSATLGVRAKNIQYF. CDR3 in DNA: TGCAGTGCTACCCTAGGGGTGCGGGCCAAAAACATTCAGTACTTC.

J is TRBJ2-1 and V is TRBV19; TRBD1 is a possible D gene (6 bases). This CDR3 is 16 amino acids long. V was clipped by 6 bases and J by 8 bases, with 23 bases between them. CDR1 is LNHDA and CDR2 is SQIVND in the germline V gene (reference sequence). The CDR3 bases are TGTGCCAGTAGCCCTCTTCGACAGTTGGCAGGGGATGAGCAGTTCTTC. Encoded protein: CASSPLRQLAGDEQFF.

As for this clonotype: The junction does not match germline at one end; this may be a read error. The chain links TRBV28 to TRBJ2-7; 8 nucleotides match TRBD1. Germline V gene lookup returns CDR1 MDHEN and CDR2 SYDVKM. The CDR3 runs to 16 residues. The CDR3 here is CASSLGRDRSSYEQCF. The CDR3 region has the DNA TGTGCCAGCAGTTTAGGTCGGGACAGGAGCTCCTACGAGCAGTGCTTC. The full variable domain, completed using reference TRBV28 and TRBJ2-7, is DVKVTQSSRYLVKRTGEKVFLECVQDMDHENMFWYRQDPGLGLRLIYFSYDVKMKEKGDIPEGYSVSREKKERFSLILESASTNQTSMYLCASSLGRDRSSYEQCFGPGTRLTVT.

The CDR3 coding sequence is TGTGCCAGCAGCAAAGTGGGGAAGTCGGCTAGCGGGGGGCTCACGCTAGCCAAAAACATTCAGTACTTC. It is translated as CASSKVGKSASGGLTLAKNIQYF. This rearrangement joins TRBV21-1 to TRBJ2-4; the table's D call, TRBD2, was not checked against the DNA. TRBV21-1 is labeled a pseudogene. There are 23 residues in the CDR3.

This sequence joins TRBV28 and TRBJ2-1; perhaps TRBD1 as D (6 bases). The J call may be wrong; the DNA end is better matched by TRBJ2-7. This CDR3 region has 14 residues. Germline CDR1 is MDHEN and CDR2 is SYDVKM. The CDR3 loop reads CASSLVQGINEQYF. As DNA, the CDR3 is TGTGCCAGCAGTTTAGTACAGGGTATCAACGAGCAGTACTTC.

The table lists this clonotype with a few counts. The CDR3 spells CASSGGDYGYTF. CDR3 coding DNA: TGTGCCAGCAGCGGGGGGGACTATGGCTACACCTTC. V gene TRBV7-9 combines with J gene TRBJ1-2; possibly TRBD1 for D (5 bases). The ends were cut back, 5 bases at V and 3 bases at J, with 7 bases in the middle. The CDR3 is made up of 12 amino acids. Germline V gene lookup returns CDR1 SEHNR and CDR2 FQNEAQ (reference sequence).